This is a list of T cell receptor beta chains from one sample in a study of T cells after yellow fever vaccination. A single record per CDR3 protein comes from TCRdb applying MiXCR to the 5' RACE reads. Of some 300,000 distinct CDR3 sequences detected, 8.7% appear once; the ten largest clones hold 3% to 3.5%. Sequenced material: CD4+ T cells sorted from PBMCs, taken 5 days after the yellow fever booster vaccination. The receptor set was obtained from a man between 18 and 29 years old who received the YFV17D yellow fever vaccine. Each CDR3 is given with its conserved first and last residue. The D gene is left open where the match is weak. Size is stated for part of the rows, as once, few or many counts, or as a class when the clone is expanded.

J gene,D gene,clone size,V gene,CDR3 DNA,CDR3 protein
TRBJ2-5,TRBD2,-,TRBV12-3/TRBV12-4,TGTGCCAGCAGTCGACTAGCGGGGGGAAAGCCCCAGTACTTC,CASSRLAGGKPQYF
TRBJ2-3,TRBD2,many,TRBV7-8,TGTGCCAGCAGCTCCAGCGGGGGGGCTCCAGATACGCAGTATTTT,CASSSSGGAPDTQYF
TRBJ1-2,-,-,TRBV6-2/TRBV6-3,TGTGCCAGCAGGTCCGGCGGGGGAAACTATGGCTACACCTTC,CASRSGGGNYGYTF
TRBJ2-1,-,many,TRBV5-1,TGCGCCAGCAGCTTGGATCCAGGGGCTGGAAATGAGCAGTTCTTC,CASSLDPGAGNEQFF
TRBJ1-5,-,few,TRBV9,TGTGCCAGCAGCGTAGGGGGGGCGCAGGGCAATCAGCCCCAGCATTTT,CASSVGGAQGNQPQHF
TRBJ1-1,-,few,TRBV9,TGTGCCAGCAGCGCCAGGATGAACACTGAAGCTTTCTTT,CASSARMNTEAFF
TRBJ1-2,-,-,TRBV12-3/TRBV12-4,TGTGCCAGCAGTTTAGAAGGTCGCATCTATGGCTACACCTTC,CASSLEGRIYGYTF
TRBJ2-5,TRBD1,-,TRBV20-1,TGCAGTGCTAGAGGTCAGGGGGCCCCAGAGACCCAGTACTTC,CSARGQGAPETQYF
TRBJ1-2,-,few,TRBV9,TGTGCCAGCAGCGTAGAGGGTTATATAGGTGGCTACACCTTC,CASSVEGYIGGYTF
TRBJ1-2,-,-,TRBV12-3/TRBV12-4,TGTGCCAGCAGTACCCCGCCAGGAGAGTATGGCTACACCTTC,CASSTPPGEYGYTF
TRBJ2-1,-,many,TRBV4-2,TGTGCCAGCAGCCAAGGTAACGCCCCCGATTACAATGAGCAGTTCTTC,CASSQGNAPDYNEQFF
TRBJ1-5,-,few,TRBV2,TGTGCCAGCTCCCGATCGGAGCTTCGGCAGCCCCAGCATTTT,CASSRSELRQPQHF
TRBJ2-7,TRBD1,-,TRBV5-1,TGCGCCAGCAGCTACCGGGACAGGGGTTCGAGCTCCTACGAGCAGTACTTC,CASSYRDRGSSSYEQYF
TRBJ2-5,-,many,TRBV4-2,TGTGCCAGCAGCCAAGACCTGGTCACACAGACCCAGTACTTC,CASSQDLVTQTQYF
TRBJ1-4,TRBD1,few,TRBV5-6,TGTGCCAGCAGCCTTACAGGGGGGAATGAAAAACTGTTTTTT,CASSLTGGNEKLFF
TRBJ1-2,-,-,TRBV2,TGTGCCAGCACCGGGGGGGCAGGCCATGTCGCCTATGGCTACACCTTC,CASTGGAGHVAYGYTF
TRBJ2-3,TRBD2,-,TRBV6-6,TGTGCCAGCAGTTCCCCCCCAGCGGGGGCTGATACGCAGTATTTT,CASSSPPAGADTQYF
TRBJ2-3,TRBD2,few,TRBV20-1,TGCAGTGCCTCCGGGACTAGCGGAAGCACAGATACGCAGTATTTT,CSASGTSGSTDTQYF
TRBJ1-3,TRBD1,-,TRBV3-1,TGTGCCAGCAGCCAGGGACAGGGAACTGGAAACACCATATATTTT,CASSQGQGTGNTIYF
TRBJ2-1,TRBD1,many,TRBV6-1,TGTGCCAGCAGGTGGACAGGGGGCGTCGGGCAGTTCTTC,CASRWTGGVGQFF
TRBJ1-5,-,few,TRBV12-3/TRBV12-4,TGTGCCAGCAGTCCCCCCCTGCTGGGGGTCTACCAGCCCCAGCATTTT,CASSPPLLGVYQPQHF
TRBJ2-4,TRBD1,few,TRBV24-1,TGTGCCACCAGTGATCCGCGACAGGGGCTAGCCAAAAACATTCAGTACTTC,CATSDPRQGLAKNIQYF
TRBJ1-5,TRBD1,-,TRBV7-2,TGTGCCAGCAGCTCAGGGGGCCGGCAGCCCCAGCATTTT,CASSSGGRQPQHF
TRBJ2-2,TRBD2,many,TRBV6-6,TGTGCCAGCAGTTCCACGGGGGGGGTCACCGGGGAGCTGTTTTTT,CASSSTGGVTGELFF
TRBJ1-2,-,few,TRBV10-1,TGCGCCAGCAGTGAGGGAGTAGACTATGGCTACACCTTC,CASSEGVDYGYTF
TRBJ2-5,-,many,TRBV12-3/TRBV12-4,TGTGCCAGCAGTCCAACAGGGAGGGAGACCCAGTACTTC,CASSPTGRETQYF
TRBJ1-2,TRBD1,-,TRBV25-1,TGTGCCAGCAGTGAACAGGACAGGGGGCTTGGCTACACCTTC,CASSEQDRGLGYTF
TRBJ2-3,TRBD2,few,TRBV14,TGTGCCAGCAGCCAAGGAAAATTGAGGACTAGCGTGATGAATACGCAGTATTTT,CASSQGKLRTSVMNTQYF
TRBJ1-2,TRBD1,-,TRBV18,TGTGCCAGCTCACTGACAGGGGACCATGGCTACACCTTC,CASSLTGDHGYTF
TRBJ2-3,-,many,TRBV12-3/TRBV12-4,TGTGCCAGCGGCCCTTCTGACAGGAAAAGGGGAGATACGCAGTATTTT,CASGPSDRKRGDTQYF
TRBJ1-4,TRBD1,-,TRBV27,TGTGCCAGCAGTTCGAGAGGACAGGGGGCTAATGAAAAACTGTTTTTT,CASSSRGQGANEKLFF
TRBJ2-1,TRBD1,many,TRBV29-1,TGCAGCGTACTACAGGGGATCCTAGGGAATGAGCAGTTCTTC,CSVLQGILGNEQFF
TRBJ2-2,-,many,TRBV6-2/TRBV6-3,TGTGCCAGCAGACTCTCCGGGGAGCTGTTTTTT,CASRLSGELFF
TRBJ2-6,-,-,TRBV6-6,TGTGCCAGCAGCCAGACAGAGTCTGGGGCCAACGTCCTGACTTTC,CASSQTESGANVLTF
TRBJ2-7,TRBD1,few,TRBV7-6,TGTGCCAGCAGCTTTCAGGGGGCCTACGAGCAGTACTTC,CASSFQGAYEQYF
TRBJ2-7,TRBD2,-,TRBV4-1,TGCGCCAGCAGCCAAGGGGAGGGTAGGATAACCTACGAGCAGTACTTC,CASSQGEGRITYEQYF
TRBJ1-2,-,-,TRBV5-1,TGCGCCAGCAGCACGCAGGGAGGAGGGTATGGCTACACCTTC,CASSTQGGGYGYTF
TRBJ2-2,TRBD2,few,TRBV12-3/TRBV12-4,TGTGCCAGCAGACCTCTAGCGGTTCGGCTGAACACCGGGGAGCTGTTTTTT,CASRPLAVRLNTGELFF
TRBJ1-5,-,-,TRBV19,TGTGCCAGTAGTATACGTAGCTATAGCAATCAGCCCCAGCATTTT,CASSIRSYSNQPQHF
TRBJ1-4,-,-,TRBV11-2,TGTGCCAGCAGCTTAGGAGGCGGCAGACGCAATGAAAAACTGTTTTTT,CASSLGGGRRNEKLFF
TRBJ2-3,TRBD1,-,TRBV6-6,TGTGCCAGCAGACTCGGACAGGGTGCAGATACGCAGTATTTT,CASRLGQGADTQYF
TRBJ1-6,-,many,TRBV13,TGTGCCAGCAGAACGGGAAGCTCCTATAATTCACCCCTCCACTTT,CASRTGSSYNSPLHF
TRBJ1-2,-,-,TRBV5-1,TGCGCCAGCAGCCGCGCGACGGGGGACTACACCTTC,CASSRATGDYTF
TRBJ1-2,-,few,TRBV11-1,TGTGCCAGCAGCTTAGAGGAGGGCGGTGGCTACACCTTC,CASSLEEGGGYTF
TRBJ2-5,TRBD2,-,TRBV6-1,TGTGCCAGCAGTGCAATAGCGGGGGACGTGGTAGAGACCCAGTACTTC,CASSAIAGDVVETQYF
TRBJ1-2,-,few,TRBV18,TGTGCCAGCTCACCACCGAACCAAGGCTACACCTTC,CASSPPNQGYTF
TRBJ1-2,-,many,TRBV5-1,TGCGCCAGCAGCCCTACGCCCAAGGAACAAGGCTACACCTTC,CASSPTPKEQGYTF
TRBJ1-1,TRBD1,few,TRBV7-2,TGTGCCAGCAGCTTAGGGTCGGACAGGGAGGGGGACTTT,CASSLGSDREGDF
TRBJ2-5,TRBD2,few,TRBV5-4,TGTGCCAGCAGGAATAGCGGGGGGGACGTGACCCAGTACTTC,CASRNSGGDVTQYF
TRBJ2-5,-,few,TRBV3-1,TGTGCCAGCAAAGAAGTCGGACAGATTCAAGAGACCCAGTACTTC,CASKEVGQIQETQYF
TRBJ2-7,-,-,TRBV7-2,TGTGCCAGCAGCTTGGGGCCTCCCGGGGAGCAGTACTTC,CASSLGPPGEQYF
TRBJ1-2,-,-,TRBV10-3,TGTGCCATCAGCGATAGTGGCAGGGGAGTGGATGGCTACACCTTC,CAISDSGRGVDGYTF
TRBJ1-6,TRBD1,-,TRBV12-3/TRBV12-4,TGTGCCAGCAGTTTCGGGACAGGGATGGAGACACCCCTCCACTTT,CASSFGTGMETPLHF
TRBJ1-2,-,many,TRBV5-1,TGCGCCAGCAGCTCCGACGGACCCTATGGCTACACCTTC,CASSSDGPYGYTF
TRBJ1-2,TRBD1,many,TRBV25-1,TGTGCCAGCACTACTCTGGGGGGGACAGGTGGCTACACCTTC,CASTTLGGTGGYTF
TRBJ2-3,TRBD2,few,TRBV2,TGTGCCAGCGGGGGGCTAGCGGGAGTCACAGATACGCAGTATTTT,CASGGLAGVTDTQYF